These 20 T cell receptor beta chains were all obtained from the same sample, sequenced in a study of blood T cell repertoires in COVID-19. Libraries were prepared by immunoSEQ multiplex PCR; TCRdb keeps only in-frame clonotypes and omits some of them. The sample carries fewer than 700,000 clones, about 88% recorded once. Sequencing input: peripheral blood. These receptors were collected from a woman between 50 and 59 years old with COVID-19, enrolled during active disease.

Remarks on this clone: The sample holds other DNA sequences that translate to the same CDR3. The chain employs TRBV19 and TRBJ1-1, with TRBD1 as a possible D gene (6 bases). Trimming took 2 bases from V and 5 from J, leaving 12 bases between them. This CDR3 is 14 amino acids long. Germline V gene data show CDR1 as LNHDA and CDR2 as SQIVND (reference sequence). The CDR3 protein is CASSILGRGTEAFF. In DNA form, the CDR3 reads TGTGCCAGTAGTATACTCGGGAGGGGGACTGAAGCTTTCTTT.

This chain joins TRBV5-1 and TRBJ2-7; 10 bases are a match to TRBD2. There are 16 residues in the CDR3. V lost 0 bases and J lost 0; bases outside the gene matches: 3. CDR1 and CDR2 (germline): SGHRS, YFSETQ. CDR3: CASSLEASGGSYEQYF. Here the CDR3 DNA reads TGCGCCAGCAGCTTGGAAGCTAGCGGGGGCTCCTACGAGCAGTACTTC. Filled out from reference TRBV5-1 and TRBJ2-7, the complete variable domain reads KAGVTQTPRYLIKTRGQQVTLSCSPISGHRSVSWYQQTPGQGLQFLFEYFSETQRNKGNFPGRFSGRQFSNSRSEMNVSTLELGDSALYLCASSLEASGGSYEQYFGPGTRLTVT.

This rearrangement joins TRBV3-1 (or the pseudogene TRBV3-2) to TRBJ1-3; possible D gene TRBD1, 5 bases. V lost 1 base, J lost 9 bases, and 10 bases lay in between. Germline CDR1 reads LGHDT; CDR2 reads YNNKEL (reference sequence). There are 13 residues in the CDR3. The CDR3 spells CASSQVQGGTIYF. CDR3 nucleotide sequence: TGTGCCAGCAGCCAAGTTCAGGGTGGCACCATATATTTT.

This chain joins TRBV11-2 and TRBJ2-1, with TRBD2 matching over 13 bases. The CDR3 has 16 residues. The germline V gene has CDR1 SGHAT and CDR2 FQNNGV. Trimming at V came to 2 bases and at J to 7 bases, leaving 5 bases not matched to a gene. The CDR3 loop reads CASSLRGTSGANEQFF. The CDR3 coding sequence is TGTGCCAGCAGCTTAAGGGGGACTAGCGGGGCAAATGAGCAGTTCTTC.

V gene TRBV29-1 combines with J gene TRBJ1-1, with 9 bases that match TRBD1. The CDR3 runs 14 residues. With V trimmed by 7 bases and J by 11 bases, 17 bases remained unmatched. The germline gives CDR1 SQVTM, CDR2 ANQGSEA. CDR3 in amino acids: CSGWGETGGDGAFF. CDR3 DNA: TGCAGCGGCTGGGGGGAAACAGGGGGCGATGGGGCTTTCTTT. Supplemented by reference TRBV29-1 and TRBJ1-1, the full variable domain reads SAVISQKPSRDICQRGTSLTIQCQVDSQVTMMFWYRQQPGQSLTLIATANQGSEATYESGFVIDKFPISRPNLTFSTLTVSNMSPEDSSIYLCSGWGETGGDGAFFGQGTRLTVV.

The chain employs TRBV18 and TRBJ2-7, with 9 bases matching TRBD1. The CDR3 sequence is 13 residues long. With 3 bases clipped from V and 7 bases from J, the junction kept 4 bases outside the gene matches. Germline assignment: CDR1 KGHSH and CDR2 LQKENI. For the CDR3, the DNA is TGTGCCAGCTCACCTGGGACAGGGCGGGAGCAGTACTTC. It codes for CASSPGTGREQYF.

The chain combines TRBV2 with TRBJ1-4; D gene unclear. Germline-derived CDR1 and CDR2 are SNHLY and FYNNEI. This CDR3 is 15 amino acids long. Trimming removed 8 bases from V and 0 bases from J, with 13 bases in between. The CDR3, as DNA: TGTGCCAGCCAGTACAGAGCTCCAACTAATGAAAAACTGTTTTTT. Translation gives CASQYRAPTNEKLFF.

This chain connects TRBV19 to TRBJ2-6; 9 bases map to TRBD1. The ends lost 3 bases at V and 2 bases at J; junction bases unmatched: 5. The CDR3 totals 17 residues. Germline-derived CDR1 and CDR2 are LNHDA and SQIVND (reference sequence). The CDR3 spells CASSMGQGNPGANVLTF. CDR3 sequence (DNA): TGTGCCAGTAGTATGGGACAGGGAAATCCTGGGGCCAACGTCCTGACTTTC.

The V and J genes are TRBV6-4 and TRBJ2-1, with D uncertain. V dropped 5 bases and J dropped 4 bases, with 9 bases sitting between them. The CDR3 is 13 residues long. Germline CDR1 MRHNA, CDR2 SNTAGT. This CDR3 is CASSPERYNEQFF. The DNA for the CDR3 is TGTGCCAGCAGTCCTGAGCGATACAATGAGCAGTTCTTC.

The CDR3: CASRSSGGAWFTGELFF. The CDR3 region has the DNA TGTGCCAGCAGATCTAGCGGGGGGGCCTGGTTTACCGGGGAGCTGTTTTTT. The chain combines TRBV7-2 with TRBJ2-2; 12 bases are shared with TRBD2. The CDR3 consists of 17 residues. Germline assignment: CDR1 SGHTA and CDR2 FQGNSA. V was clipped by 6 bases and J by 5 bases; unmatched bases: 10. Filled out from reference TRBV7-2 and TRBJ2-2, the complete variable domain reads GAGVSQSPSNKVTEKGKDVELRCDPISGHTALYWYRQSLGQGLEFLIYFQGNSAPDKSGLPSDRFSAERTGGSVSTLTIQRTQQEDSAVYLCASRSSGGAWFTGELFFGEGSRLTVL.

The V call is TRBV27, the J call TRBJ1-1; no reliable D call. The ends were cut back, 2 bases at V and 4 bases at J, with 8 bases in the middle. Germline V gene lookup returns CDR1 MNHEY and CDR2 SMNVEV (reference sequence). CDR3 length: 13 residues. CDR3: CASSLTSGTEAFF. CDR3 nucleotide sequence: TGTGCCAGCAGTTTAACTTCGGGCACTGAAGCTTTCTTT.

V and J are TRBV11-2 and TRBJ1-2; D ambiguous. Per germline, CDR1 SGHAT and CDR2 FQNNGV. Trimming pared 4 bases from V and 4 bases from J, leaving 16 bases between. CDR3 length equals 15 residues. DNA for the CDR3: TGTGCCAGCAGCTCTTCAGGTGGTTTATTCTATGGCTACACCTTC. It yields the protein CASSSSGGLFYGYTF.

Details on this clone: Other DNA sequences in this sample translate to the same CDR3. The V and J genes are TRBV27 and TRBJ2-5; 7 nucleotides line up with TRBD1. Germline lookup yields CDR1 MNHEY and CDR2 SMNVEV (reference sequence). V was clipped by 5 bases and J by 4 bases; unmatched bases: 7. The CDR3 extends over 14 amino acids. CDR3 DNA: TGTGCCAGCAGTCCTGACAGGGTAGGAGAGACCCAGTACTTC. Translation: CASSPDRVGETQYF.

This clone has only a few counts. This chain connects TRBV28 to TRBJ1-2; weak D call: TRBD1 (5 bases). V was cut by 2 bases and J by 3 bases, with 10 bases left in between. The CDR3 extends over 14 amino acids. CDR1 is MDHEN, CDR2 SYDVKM, per germline. The CDR3 spells CASSLQGPHYGYTF. As DNA, the CDR3 is TGTGCCAGCAGTTTACAGGGCCCCCACTATGGCTACACCTTC.

This chain links TRBV19 with TRBJ2-1; TRBD2 matches 10 bases. The CDR3 is 14 residues long. V trimming: 10 bases; J trimming: 9 bases; junction bases outside the gene matches: 12. Germline V gene data show CDR1 as LNHDA and CDR2 as SQIVND (reference sequence). The CDR3 region is CATWGAGGLGEQFF. Here the CDR3 DNA reads TGTGCCACATGGGGAGCGGGGGGGCTTGGTGAGCAGTTCTTC.

The rearrangement links TRBV7-8 to TRBJ2-1; TRBD1 might be the D (6 bases). Germline values: CDR1 SGHVS, CDR2 FQNEAQ. V lost 8 bases and J lost 9, with 26 bases in between. There are 16 residues in the CDR3. CDR3 in DNA: TGTGCCAGCGCGCGAGCGCGGGCTAGGGGGTGGTTTGAGCAGTTCTTC. Its translation: CASARARARGWFEQFF.

The chain links TRBV2 to TRBJ1-4; TRBD1 might be the D (5 bases). Trimming cost V 0 bases and J 7 bases, with 21 bases left between them. From germline, CDR1 is SNHLY and CDR2 FYNNEI. This CDR3 is built from 18 residues. CDR3 amino acids: CASSEAWGLRGSSEKLFF. DNA for the CDR3: TGTGCCAGCAGTGAAGCGTGGGGTCTGCGGGGGAGCAGTGAAAAACTGTTTTTT. Looking up the rest from reference TRBV2 and TRBJ1-4 gives the full variable domain: EPEVTQTPSHQVTQMGQEVILRCVPISNHLYFYWYRQILGQKVEFLVSFYNNEISEKSEIFDDQFSVERPDGSNFTLKIRSTKLEDSAMYFCASSEAWGLRGSSEKLFFGSGTQLSVL.

This chain joins TRBV5-1 and TRBJ1-2; TRBD1 matches at 9 bases. CDR1 is SGHRS and CDR2 is YFSETQ in the germline V gene. With V trimmed by 4 bases and J by 0 bases, 10 bases remained unmatched. The CDR3 extends over 17 amino acids. CDR3 amino acids: CASSREGQGVANYGYTF. For the CDR3, the DNA is TGCGCCAGCAGCCGCGAGGGACAGGGCGTAGCTAACTATGGCTACACCTTC.

V and J are TRBV24-1 and TRBJ2-7, with a weak D call TRBD1 (6 bases). The germline gives CDR1 KGHDR, CDR2 SFDVKD. The CDR3 extends over 14 amino acids. The V gene lost 4 bases and the J gene lost 5 bases, with 14 bases spanning the gap. The CDR3 nucleotides read TGTGCCACCAGTGAACACAGGGTCAGGAACGAGCAGTACTTC. It is translated as CATSEHRVRNEQYF.

The CDR3 sequence: CASSLSLAGNYNEQFF. The CDR3 DNA sequence: TGCGCCAGCAGCTTGTCCCTAGCGGGGAACTACAATGAGCAGTTCTTC. V is TRBV5-1 and J is TRBJ2-1; TRBD2 matches at 9 bases. V was clipped by 1 base and J by 3 bases; unmatched bases: 5. The CDR3 is 16 amino acids. CDR1 is SGHRS, CDR2 YFSETQ, per germline.